The 7 T cell receptor beta chains presented below share a single source sample, sequenced in a study of regulatory T cells in long-lasting Graves disease (dated by TCRdb to 2020 to 2022). The receptor library was made with multiplex PCR. Sequencing instrument: Illumina HiSeq 4000. iRepertoire HTBI primers and Arm-PCR amplification of CDR3 regions were used to construct TCR beta libraries. The public reads were run again by TCRdb, first through fastp at Q25 and then through MiXCR, and only productive beta chains were kept. A single entry per CDR3 protein holds the most common genes and DNA from its merged rows. This sample is represented by over 350,000 distinct CDR3 sequences; around 13% of them were singletons. The ten largest clones represent approximately 15% of the sample. According to the study, the label for this sample's time point signals: newly diagnosed GD, antithyroid drugs for less than 3 months. For both TCR sequencing and RNA sequencing, RNA was extracted from PBMCs using TRIzol.

These records were also assigned to another study, of T cells in Graves' hyperthyroidism and ophthalmopathy.

The source was peripheral blood mononuclear cells (PBMCs), collected at new diagnosis, from a patient treated with antithyroid drugs. The receptors shown here come from a woman in her 50s with Graves disease. Donor details come from another sample of the same person, matched by shared clones.

This clonotype was detected ten times or more. The rearrangement links TRBV19 to TRBJ1-2; TRBD1 is a possible D gene (6 bases). The CDR3 runs 13 residues. V lost 3 bases and J 6 bases, leaving 11 bases between the germline ends. The germline V gene has CDR1 LNHDA and CDR2 SQIVND (reference sequence). The CDR3 region is CASSIGTSNGYTF. The CDR3 bases are TGTGCCAGTAGTATCGGGACATCCAATGGCTACACCTTC.

This clonotype was recorded many times. This chain connects TRBV27 to TRBJ2-7; D perhaps matches TRBD1 (6 bases). The CDR3 extends over 17 amino acids. V shed 5 bases and J shed 0 bases, with 20 bases lying between them. CDR1 and CDR2 from the germline V gene are MNHEY and SMNVEV (reference sequence). The CDR3 loop reads CASSTTATGTSSYEQYF. The CDR3 bases are TGTGCCAGCAGTACGACGGCAACAGGGACAAGCTCCTACGAGCAGTACTTC.

This clonotype appeared a few times. The chain links TRBV29-1 to TRBJ2-1, with 8 bases fitting TRBD2. The CDR3 has 12 amino acids. Germline V gene sequence: CDR1 SQVTM, CDR2 ANQGSEA. Trimming cost V 6 bases and J 7 bases; bases outside gene matches: 5. The CDR3 DNA is TGCAGCGTCGGGACTAGGGGGAATGAGCAGTTCTTC. Protein product: CSVGTRGNEQFF.

This clonotype was seen more than once but under ten times. The chain combines TRBV27 with TRBJ1-5; D unresolved. Germline V gives CDR1 MNHEY, CDR2 SMNVEV (reference sequence). Trimming left V 1 base short and J 2 bases short, with 9 bases between. The CDR3 extends over 15 amino acids. CDR3 sequence: CASSLFYTGNQPQHF. The DNA for the CDR3 is TGTGCCAGCAGTTTATTCTACACGGGCAATCAGCCCCAGCATTTT.

This clonotype showed up just a few times. This rearrangement joins TRBV4-2 to TRBJ2-1; D remains unclear. The CDR3 contains 16 residues. Germline-derived CDR1 and CDR2 are LGHNA and YNFKEQ. Trimming left V 4 bases short and J 0 bases short, with 13 bases between. CDR3 sequence reads: CASSLRQHSSYNEQFF. DNA for the CDR3: TGTGCCAGCAGCCTCAGGCAGCATAGCTCCTACAATGAGCAGTTCTTC.

The sample holds many counts of this clonotype. This chain connects TRBV2 to TRBJ2-7; D gene unclear. The CDR3 totals 12 residues. CDR1 is SNHLY and CDR2 is FYNNEI in the germline V gene. Deletions cut 4 bases from V and 2 bases from J, with 6 bases between. CDR3 in DNA: TGTGCCAGCAGTGTTGTTCCCTACGAGCAGTACTTC. This encodes CASSVVPYEQYF. The variable domain in full, with the rest retrieved from reference TRBV2 and TRBJ2-7, is EPEVTQTPSHQVTQMGQEVILRCVPISNHLYFYWYRQILGQKVEFLVSFYNNEISEKSEIFDDQFSVERPDGSNFTLKIRSTKLEDSAMYFCASSVVPYEQYFGPGTRLTVT.

This clonotype came up many times. The chain has TRBV29-1 and TRBJ2-3, with D possibly matching TRBD1 (6 bases). This CDR3 is 13 amino acids long. The germline V gene has CDR1 SQVTM and CDR2 ANQGSEA. V lost 8 bases and J 0 bases, leaving 12 bases between the germline ends. The CDR3 protein is CSHNRASTDTQYF. CDR3 in DNA: TGCAGCCACAACAGGGCTAGCACAGATACGCAGTATTTT.